Ten or more counts support the clone carrying this T cell receptor (beta chain). The time point was: patch test 2, 6 weeks after DPC sensitization. Treatment meaning: therapeutic diphenylcyclopropenone sensitization with weekly scalp DPC. From the RACE reads, TCRdb called clonotypes with MiXCR, one entry per CDR3 protein. This table holds 350,000 to 400,000 distinct CDR3 sequences, about 6% found once. These data are taken from a study of human T cells and chemical hapten exposure. The CDR3 runs to 15 residues. CDR1 MGHRA and CDR2 YSYEKL come from the germline V gene. The V end lost 3 bases, the J end lost 4 bases, and 15 bases lay between the germline ends.

Source: whole blood, taken in connection with sensitization to the hapten diphenylcyclopropenone (DPC). This receptor was obtained from a woman aged 18-35 years with alopecia areata. Some clones in this sample may be carry-over from other donors' samples. The chain has TRBV4-1 and TRBJ1-2; D not certain. Written as DNA, the CDR3 is TGCGCCAGCAGCCAGATGGACCCGGACGGCTATGGCTACACCTTC. It yields the protein CASSQMDPDGYGYTF.